Sequencing of this T cell receptor (beta chain) was carried out in a study of blood T cells in healthy people across ages. Every donor gave roughly 9.2 milliliters of peripheral blood. Per individual sample, total RNA of at least 6 micrograms was extracted. It was with a sample-barcoded 5' primer and a J-beta primer mix that a second PCR of roughly 7 to 12 cycles was run. Every cDNA was tagged by a template-switch adaptor with 12 random nucleotides. TCRdb reprocessed the 5' RACE reads via MiXCR and lists one record per CDR3 protein. Found here are hundreds of thousands of distinct CDR3 sequences, about 24% of them singletons; the top ten hold approximately 20%. About this clonotype: Its specificity is not known. Possible read error: a much larger clone is one base away.

The CDR3 loop spans 14 amino acids. From germline, CDR1 is SQVTM and CDR2 ANQGSEA. Notes on the study in general: Expanded clonotype shifts may have been confounded, as the donors had an unknown CMV status.

The chain combines TRBV29-1 with TRBJ2-1; 7 bases are a match to TRBD2. The TCR originated in a man aged 70-80 years in good health. Sequencing was performed on blood. The CDR3, as DNA: TGCAGCGTTGGACGACTAGCCAGCTTCAATGAGCAGTCCTTC. This translates into CSVGRLASFNEQSF.